The source of this T cell receptor (beta chain) is a study of CD8+ T cells in alopecia areata. Findings and caveats of the study: Scalp sample data also include resident alphabeta T cells from normal skin.

Treatment specified: oral pan-JAK inhibitor, 5-10 mg twice daily. The V end lost 5 bases, the J end lost 0 bases, and 13 bases lay between the germline ends. The CDR3 sequence is 15 residues long. Germline CDR1 is MNHEY and CDR2 is SVGAGI. On this clone itself: Its antigen is unknown.

In each case, RNA was isolated and then reverse transcribed into cDNA as the sequencing template. Sequencing used immunoSEQ multiplex PCR; TCRdb keeps in-frame clones, though not all of them. The sample lists 150,000 to 200,000 clones, roughly half seen once, with over 9% in the top ten. This receptor was taken from a human donor with alopecia areata. The sample was CD8+ T cells sorted from blood, taken around week 53, from a patient treated with tofacitinib. V usage is TRBV6-5 and J usage is TRBJ1-2; no firm D call. This CDR3 reads CASSPFLNANYGYTF. The CDR3 DNA reads as TGTGCCAGCAGTCCGTTTTTGAATGCTAACTATGGCTACACCTTC.